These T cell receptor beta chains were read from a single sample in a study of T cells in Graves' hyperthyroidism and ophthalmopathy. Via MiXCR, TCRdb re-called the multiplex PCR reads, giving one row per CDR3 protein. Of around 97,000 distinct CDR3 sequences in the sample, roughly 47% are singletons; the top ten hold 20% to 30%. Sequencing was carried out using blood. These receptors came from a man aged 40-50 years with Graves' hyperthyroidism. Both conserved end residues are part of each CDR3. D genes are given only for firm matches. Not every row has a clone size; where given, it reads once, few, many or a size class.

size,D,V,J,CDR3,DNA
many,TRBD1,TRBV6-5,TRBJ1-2,CASSYTRQGRGYGYTF,TGTGCCAGCAGTTACACAAGACAGGGTAGGGGCTATGGCTACACCTTC
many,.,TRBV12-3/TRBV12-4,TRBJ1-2,CASSLQEFYGYTF,TGTGCCAGCAGTCTCCAGGAATTCTATGGCTACACCTTC
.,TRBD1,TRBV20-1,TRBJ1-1,CSAPIGTGMNTEAFF,TGCAGTGCCCCGATCGGGACAGGGATGAACACTGAAGCTTTCTTT
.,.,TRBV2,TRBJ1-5,CASSDGLGETQHF,TGTGCCAGCAGTGACGGCCTGGGGGAGACCCAGCATTTT
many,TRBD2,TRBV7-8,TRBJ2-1,CASSQWTSPWVNEQFF,TGCGCCAGCAGCCAATGGACTAGCCCATGGGTCAATGAGCAGTTCTTC
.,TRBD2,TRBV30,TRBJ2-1,CAWSVLAGGREQFF,TGTGCCTGGAGTGTATTAGCGGGGGGACGAGAGCAGTTCTTC
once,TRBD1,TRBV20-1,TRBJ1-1,CSARGTGLGGGTEAFF,TGCAGCGCTAGGGGGACAGGGTTGGGGGGCGGAACTGAAGCTTTCTTT
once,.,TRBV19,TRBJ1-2,CASSIPYGYTF,TGTGCCAGTAGTATACCTTATGGCTACACCTTC
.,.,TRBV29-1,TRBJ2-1,CSLGGQGGNEQFF,TGCAGCCTTGGCGGGCAGGGGGGCAATGAGCAGTTCTTC
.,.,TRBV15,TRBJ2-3,CATSSRAISTDTQYF,TGTGCCACCAGCTCCCGAGCTATTAGCACAGATACGCAGTATTTT
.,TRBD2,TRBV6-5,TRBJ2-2,CASSSQRGFAGELFF,TGTGCCAGCAGTTCCCAGCGGGGGTTCGCCGGGGAGCTGTTTTTT
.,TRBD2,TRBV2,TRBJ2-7,CASSAERGPSYEQYF,TGTGCCAGCAGTGCGGAGCGGGGGCCGAGCTACGAGCAGTACTTC
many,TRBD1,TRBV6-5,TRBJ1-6,CASSLRTGGSNSPLHF,TGTGCCAGCAGCCTCAGGACAGGGGGGAGTAATTCACCCCTCCACTTT
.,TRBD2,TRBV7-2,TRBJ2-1,CASSLPTSGQTNEQFF,TGTGCCAGCAGCCTACCGACTAGCGGGCAAACCAATGAGCAGTTCTTC
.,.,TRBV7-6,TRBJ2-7,CASSPRDTDSYEQYF,TGTGCCAGCAGCCCCCGGGACACGGACTCCTACGAGCAGTACTTC
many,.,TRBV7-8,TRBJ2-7,CASSFPSHGESSYEQYF,TGTGCCAGCAGCTTCCCCTCCCACGGCGAAAGCTCCTACGAGCAGTACTTC
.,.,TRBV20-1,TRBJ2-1,CSARAGAGEQFF,TGCAGTGCTAGGGCGGGGGCCGGGGAGCAGTTCTTC
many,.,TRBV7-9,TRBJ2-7,CASSFGGEQYF,TGTGCCAGCAGCTTCGGTGGCGAGCAGTACTTC
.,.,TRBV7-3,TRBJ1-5,CASSWGSGSNQPQHF,TGCGCCAGCAGCTGGGGTTCTGGAAGCAATCAGCCCCAGCATTTT
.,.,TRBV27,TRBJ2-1,CASSLGLGTAYNNEQFF,TGTGCCAGCAGTCTGGGACTAGGGACAGCCTACAACAATGAGCAGTTCTTC
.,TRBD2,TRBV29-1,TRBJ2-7,CSVEGSGSREQYF,TGCAGCGTTGAGGGTAGCGGGAGTCGCGAGCAGTACTTC
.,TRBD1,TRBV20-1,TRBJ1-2,CSAWSLNPGTGEGYTF,TGCAGTGCCTGGAGTTTAAATCCCGGGACAGGGGAAGGCTACACCTTC
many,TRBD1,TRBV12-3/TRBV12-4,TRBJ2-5,CASSSGTGAYF,TGTGCCAGCAGTTCCGGGACAGGGGCGTACTTC
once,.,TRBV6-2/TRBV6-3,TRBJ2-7,CASKPGGVRDEQYF,TGTGCCAGCAAACCCGGAGGGGTCCGCGACGAGCAGTACTTC
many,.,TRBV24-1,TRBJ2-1,CATSDSGRNYNEQFF,TGTGCCACCAGTGATTCCGGACGAAATTACAATGAGCAGTTCTTC
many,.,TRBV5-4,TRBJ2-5,CATQGSGRETQYF,TGTGCCACCCAGGGTTCGGGGCGAGAGACCCAGTACTTC
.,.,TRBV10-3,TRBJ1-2,CAIGERGEYGYTF,TGTGCCATTGGTGAGAGGGGGGAATATGGCTACACCTTC